The 28 T cell receptor beta chains in this list originate from one sample, sequenced in a study of CD8+ T cells in alopecia areata. Sequencing used cDNA as its template, made by extracting RNA and reverse transcribing it. TCRdb's table, derived via immunoSEQ multiplex PCR, lists solely in-frame clones and lacks some. The record shows over 250,000 clones for this sample, with no singletons present. Separation of pooled cutaneous lymph node cells was by sorting with CD4, CD8alpha, NKG2D, NKG2ACE and other markers. The sample was CD4+ T cells sorted from a lymph node. Receptors originate from a C3H/HeJ mouse with alopecia areata. The mice in this strain carry MHC haplotype H2-k.

About this clone itself: The gene names here belong to mouse. The CDR3 end is not reached by the read, which stops 4 residues before it; the germline J gene fills it in. V is TRBV5 and J is TRBJ1-2, with D tentatively TRBD1 (5 bases). Germline CDR1 reads LGHNA; CDR2 reads YNLKQL (reference sequence). Trimming took 1 base from V and 3 from J, leaving 9 bases between them. This CDR3 spans 14 amino acids. The covered CDR3 bases are TGTGCCAGCAGCCAAGTACAGGAGGACTCC. Residues: CASSQVQEDS. The entire CDR3 sequence reads CASSQVQEDSDYTF.

A remark on this clone: The germline and genes are mouse ones. The DNA ends 4 residues before the CDR3 does, and the rest of the CDR3 is filled in from the germline J gene. The sample has other DNA sequences that encode this CDR3 too. The V and J genes are TRBV19 and TRBJ2-1; 12 positions agree with TRBD1. Germline values: CDR1 FNHDT, CDR2 SITEND (reference sequence). V trimming: 5 bases; J trimming: 4 bases; junction bases outside the gene matches: 7. The CDR3 length is 16 residues. CDR3 amino acids: CASRSGTGGGYAEQFF. The sequenced CDR3 bases are TGTGCCAGCAGATCCGGGACAGGGGGCGGGTATGCT.

There are a few counts of this clone. The genes are named according to mouse. The missing CDR3 end, 4 residues past where the read stops, is filled in from the germline J gene. V is TRBV19 and J is TRBJ2-4, with 8 bases fitting TRBD1. The V segment lost 4 bases and the J segment 0 bases; nucleotides outside the gene matches: 7. This CDR3 contains 16 residues. Germline CDR1 reads FNHDT; CDR2 reads SITEND (reference sequence). Partial CDR3 DNA: TGTGCCAGCAGTCCTGGACAGGGAAAAAGTCAAAAC. This encodes CASSPGQGKSQN. The CDR3 in its entirety is CASSPGQGKSQNTLYF. The entire variable domain, with the rest obtained from reference TRBV19 and TRBJ2-4, is as follows: GGIITQTPKFLIGQEGQKLTLKCQQNFNHDTMYWYRQDSGKGLRLIYYSITENDLQKGDLSEGYDASREKKSSFSLTVTSAQKNEMAVFLCASSPGQGKSQNTLYFGAGTRLSVL.

Many counts were recorded for this clone. The genes are named according to mouse. Coverage ceases 4 residues before the CDR3 finishes, and the germline J gene fills in the end. This chain links TRBV17 with TRBJ2-2; 7 bases map to TRBD1. This CDR3 has 13 residues. Per the germline V gene, CDR1 is MNHDT and CDR2 is YYDKIL. With V trimmed by 7 bases and J by 2 bases, 1 base remained unmatched. CDR3 residues: CASTQGNTGQLYF. Incomplete CDR3 DNA: TGTGCTAGCACACAGGGGAACACCGGG.

Only a few counts were recorded for this clone. Mouse germline and gene names are used. The read gets to within 4 residues of the CDR3 end, and the germline J gene fills in the rest. V gene TRBV31 combines with J gene TRBJ2-5; the D gene is possibly TRBD2 (5 bases). This CDR3 contains 14 residues. CDR1 is GKSSPN, CDR2 SITVG, per germline. CDR3 bases read: TGTGCCTGGAGTCTAGTTGGGGAAGGGGAC. Its protein is CAWSLVGEGD. The full CDR3 protein reads CAWSLVGEGDTQYF.

Only a few counts were recorded for this clone. Gene names denote mouse genes. Coverage ceases 4 residues before the CDR3 finishes, and the germline J gene fills in the end. The chain employs TRBV4 and TRBJ1-2, with D hard to call. Germline CDR1 LGHDT, CDR2 YNNKQL (reference sequence). Trimming cost V 4 bases and J 1 base, with 7 bases left between them. This CDR3 is built from 13 residues. The CDR3 is CASSFRQNSDYTF. CDR3 bases read: TGTGCCAGCAGCTTTAGACAAAACTCC.

With regard to this clone: Mouse gene names and germline throughout. The DNA ends 4 residues before the CDR3 does, and the rest of the CDR3 is filled in from the germline J gene. The J gene is TRBJ2-2, the V gene TRBV13-2; D perhaps matches TRBD1 (6 bases). The ends were cut back, 4 bases at V and 1 base at J, with 8 bases in the middle. Germline CDR1 reads NNHNN; CDR2 reads SYGAGS (reference sequence). The CDR3 sequence is 14 residues long. CDR3 DNA (partial): TGTGCCAGCGGTCGGGACATAAACACCGGG. Amino acid sequence: CASGRDINTG. The whole CDR3 sequence reads CASGRDINTGQLYF.

This clone was picked up a small number of times. Gene labels here are mouse ones. The sequenced CDR3 bases are TGTGCCAGCAGTAGGGACTGGGGGGGGAATTAT. It specifies CASSRDWGGNY. The entire CDR3 sequence reads CASSRDWGGNYEQYF. The V call is TRBV19, the J call TRBJ2-7, with 13 nucleotides matching TRBD2. Coverage ceases 4 residues before the CDR3 finishes, and the germline J gene fills in the end. This CDR3 has 15 amino acids. Per germline, CDR1 FNHDT and CDR2 SITEND (reference sequence).

This clone was picked up a small number of times. The gene symbols are mouse symbols. The read is 4 residues too short to cover the CDR3 end, so that end is filled in from the germline J gene. The same CDR3 can be traced to other DNA sequences in this sample. This chain connects TRBV13-2 to TRBJ2-3, with TRBD1 matching over 9 bases. J lost 1 base, V lost 4 bases, and 4 bases had no gene match. This CDR3 is 15 amino acids long. Germline V gene lookup returns CDR1 NNHNN and CDR2 SYGAGS (reference sequence). Partial CDR3 DNA: TGTGCCAGCGGTCAGGACAGGGGTGGTGCAGAA. As protein: CASGQDRGGAE. The entire CDR3 reads CASGQDRGGAETLYF.

There are a few counts of this clone. All gene names here are mouse names. With the read ending 4 residues before the CDR3 end, the germline J gene is used to fill in that end. Other DNA variants within this sample encode the same CDR3. The chain joins TRBV14 to TRBJ2-7; 10 nucleotides agree with TRBD2. The CDR3 loop spans 13 amino acids. CDR1 is SGHDT and CDR2 is FRDEAV in the germline V gene. The covered CDR3 bases are TGTGCCAGCTCCAGGACTGGGGGATAT. Translated: CASSRTGGY. The entire CDR3 sequence reads CASSRTGGYEQYF. The full variable domain, its missing parts supplied by reference TRBV14 and TRBJ2-7, is EAGVTQSPRYAVLQEGQAVSFWCDPISGHDTLYWYQQPRDQGPQLLVYFRDEAVIDNSQLPSDRFSAVRPKGTNSTLKIQSAKQGDTATYLCASSRTGGYEQYFGPGTRLTVL.

A remark on this clone: The gene symbols are mouse symbols. The read ends 4 residues early relative to the CDR3; the germline J gene fills the gap. This chain uses TRBV13-1 with TRBJ2-7; 11 bases fit TRBD2. In germline, CDR1 is NSHNY, CDR2 SYGAGN. The CDR3 has 14 amino acids. Incomplete CDR3 DNA: TGTGCCAGCACCTCCGGGACTGGGGGTGAT. It translates to CASTSGTGGD. The whole CDR3 sequence reads CASTSGTGGDEQYF.

On this clone: Just one base apart from a much larger clone, this may be a read error. Gene names and germline refer to mouse. The CDR3 extends 4 residues past the end of the read, so its final part is completed from the germline J gene. The identical CDR3 is also encoded by other nucleotide sequences in the sample. The chain employs TRBV13-3 and TRBJ1-2, with D possibly being TRBD1 (6 bases). The CDR3 totals 14 residues. Trimming took 2 bases from V and 0 from J, leaving 8 bases between them. Germline V gene data show CDR1 as NNHDY and CDR2 as SYVADS. The covered CDR3 bases are TGTGCCAGCAGTGAACAGGGTGCAAACTCC. Its protein product is CASSEQGANS. The entire CDR3 protein reads CASSEQGANSDYTF.

Worth noting for this clone: These gene names are mouse names. The CDR3 is cut off 4 residues early in the read; its end comes from the germline J gene. The chain employs TRBV13-1 and TRBJ2-1, with no clear D. Per germline, CDR1 NSHNY and CDR2 SYGAGN. V was shortened by 0 bases and J by 3 bases, with 7 bases between the two germline ends. This CDR3 is built from 14 residues. Here the CDR3 reads CASSDVTVYAEQFF. The sequenced part of the CDR3 DNA is TGTGCCAGCAGTGATGTCACAGTCTATGCT.

Of note for this clone: Mouse names are used for the genes. Coverage ceases 4 residues before the CDR3 finishes, and the germline J gene fills in the end. This chain joins TRBV13-2 and TRBJ1-2; TRBD1 is a possible D gene (5 bases). The CDR3 runs to 13 residues. CDR1 is NNHNN and CDR2 is SYGAGS in the germline V gene (reference sequence). Trimming pared 5 bases from V and 1 base from J, leaving 9 bases between. CDR3 DNA (partial): TGTGCCAGCGGCCTCGGACAAAACTCC. It is translated as CASGLGQNS. The full-length CDR3 reads as CASGLGQNSDYTF.

As regards this clone: Mouse gene names and germline throughout. The read ends 4 residues early relative to the CDR3; the germline J gene fills the gap. The V gene is TRBV31, the J gene TRBJ2-3; 11 bases line up with TRBD1. The V gene's germline CDR1 is GKSSPN and CDR2 SITVG. V lost 1 base, J lost 1 base, and 4 bases stayed unmatched. The CDR3 is 16 residues long. CDR3 region: CAWSPRTGGGAETLYF. The CDR3 bases that were read are TGTGCCTGGAGTCCCCGGACAGGGGGCGGTGCAGAA.

This clone was counted a few times. Here the gene names and germline are mouse. The sequence runs out 4 residues before the end of the CDR3; the remainder is reconstructed from the germline J gene. Other DNA sequences in this specimen translate into the identical CDR3. V and J are TRBV19 and TRBJ2-7, with 7 bases aligning to TRBD1. Trimming at V came to 4 bases and at J to 0 bases, leaving 4 bases not matched to a gene. CDR1 FNHDT and CDR2 SITEND come from the germline V gene (reference sequence). This CDR3 comprises 14 residues. The CDR3 sequence: CASSLTGSSYEQYF. The CDR3 DNA, read in part, is TGTGCCAGCAGTCTGACAGGGAGCTCCTAT.

This clone was seen at least ten times. The gene names given are mouse names. Read sequence stops 4 residues before the CDR3 end, and the germline J gene provides the missing end. The sample contains more than one DNA sequence encoding this CDR3. This chain links TRBV13-1 with TRBJ2-3, with 10 positions matching TRBD2. CDR1 NSHNY and CDR2 SYGAGN come from the germline V gene. V shed 0 bases, J shed 0 bases, and the junction held 4 bases outside the gene matches. CDR3 length equals 17 residues. The CDR3 loop reads CASSDVWGGASAETLYF. The covered CDR3 bases are TGTGCCAGCAGTGATGTCTGGGGGGGCGCGAGTGCAGAA.

Regarding this clone: Mouse gene names and germline throughout. Coverage ceases 4 residues before the CDR3 finishes, and the germline J gene fills in the end. V gene TRBV31 combines with J gene TRBJ2-7; TRBD2 aligns across 10 bases. CDR1 GKSSPN and CDR2 SITVG come from the germline V gene. The CDR3 has 14 residues. The CDR3 bases that were read are TGTGCCTGGAGTCCCGGGACTGGGGAGTAT. This encodes CAWSPGTGEY. The whole CDR3 region reads CAWSPGTGEYEQYF.

In regard to this clone: Mouse gene names and germline throughout. Read data end 4 residues before the CDR3 end; the end is taken from the germline J gene. The chain uses TRBV19 and TRBJ2-5, with 7 bases that match TRBD1. The CDR3 contains 14 residues. The germline V gene has CDR1 FNHDT and CDR2 SITEND (reference sequence). V shed 4 bases, J shed 1 base, and the junction held 3 bases outside the gene matches. The CDR3 bases that were read are TGTGCCAGCAGTCGGGACAGATACCAAGAC. It encodes CASSRDRYQD. The complete CDR3 sequence is CASSRDRYQDTQYF.

This clone was detected only a few times. The listed genes are named as in mouse. From the germline J gene comes the end of the CDR3, since the read stops 4 residues before it. The chain couples TRBV1 to TRBJ2-4, with 11 bases aligning to TRBD2. The CDR3 is 14 amino acids. CDR1 and CDR2 from the germline V gene are NSQYPW and LRSPGD (reference sequence). CDR3 DNA, as far as it was read: TGCACCTGCAGTGCGGACTGGGGGGTTAAC. Its translation is CTCSADWGVN. The whole CDR3 protein reads CTCSADWGVNTLYF.

This clone has more than one count but fewer than ten. The gene symbols are mouse symbols. Coverage ceases 4 residues before the CDR3 finishes, and the germline J gene fills in the end. Other nucleotide sequences in the sample specify the same CDR3. The gene calls are TRBV5 and TRBJ2-5; possibly TRBD1 for D (6 bases). The CDR3 runs 12 residues. The germline V gene has CDR1 LGHNA and CDR2 YNLKQL (reference sequence). CDR3 DNA, as far as it was read: TGTGCCAGCAGCCAACAGGGGGAC. Protein: CASSQQGD. The full CDR3 sequence reads CASSQQGDTQYF.

For this clone: The gene names here belong to mouse. The read ends 4 residues shy of where the CDR3 ends; the end is completed using the germline J gene. J is TRBJ2-1 and V is TRBV13-3; 8 nucleotides agree with TRBD1. The length of the CDR3 is 14 residues. The germline gives CDR1 NNHDY, CDR2 SYVADS. V was clipped by 6 bases and J by 6 bases; unmatched bases: 8. CDR3 DNA (partial): TGTGCCAGCACCGGACAGGGTGGAGGTGCT. Translation: CASTGQGGGA. The full CDR3 protein is CASTGQGGGAEQFF.

This clone turned up a few times. The germline and genes are mouse ones. The CDR3 is cut off 4 residues early in the read; its end comes from the germline J gene. This chain joins TRBV17 and TRBJ2-7, with 8 bases lining up with TRBD1. The CDR3 covers 14 residues. Germline values: CDR1 MNHDT, CDR2 YYDKIL. CDR3 DNA, as far as it was read: TGTGCTAGCAGTAGCCAGGGGGCAGGATAT. Protein: CASSSQGAGY. In full, the CDR3 reads CASSSQGAGYEQYF.

This clone was seen a handful of times. Gene names follow the mouse nomenclature. From the germline J gene comes the end of the CDR3, since the read stops 4 residues before it. Other DNA sequences from this sample encode an identical CDR3 as well. The rearrangement links TRBV13-1 to TRBJ1-2; D is unresolved. Trimming removed 0 bases from V and 0 bases from J, with 9 bases in between. CDR1 NSHNY and CDR2 SYGAGN come from the germline V gene. This CDR3 comprises 15 residues. CDR3 residues: CASSDAPGSNSDYTF. CDR3 DNA, as far as it was read: TGTGCCAGCAGTGATGCACCAGGTTCAAACTCC.

Points on this clone: Gene names refer to mouse genes. From the germline J gene comes the end of the CDR3, since the read stops 3 residues before it. The chain links TRBV1 to TRBJ1-6; D may be TRBD1 (6 bases). TRBJ1-6 belongs to the ORF category, with a function that is uncertain. Looked up from germline, CDR1 is NSQYPW and CDR2 is LRSPGD (reference sequence). The CDR3 spans 16 residues. Trimming took 4 bases from V and 0 from J, leaving 10 bases between them. CDR3 sequence: CTCSGRDNSYNSPLYF. CDR3 bases read: TGCACCTGCAGTGGCCGGGACAATTCCTATAATTCGCCC.

Concerning this clone itself: These gene names are mouse names. Coverage ceases 4 residues before the CDR3 finishes, and the germline J gene fills in the end. The genes are TRBV13-1 and TRBJ2-7; TRBD2 matches 10 bases. The CDR3 runs to 15 residues. CDR1 and CDR2 from the germline V gene are NSHNY and SYGAGN. The part of the CDR3 DNA that was read is TGTGCCAGCAGTGACCCCCGGACTGGGGGTTAT. Translation gives CASSDPRTGGY. The CDR3 in full is CASSDPRTGGYEQYF.

This clone appeared a few times. Gene names denote mouse genes. The read stops 4 residues short of the end of the CDR3; the missing end is completed from the germline J gene. The gene calls are TRBV13-1 and TRBJ1-1; TRBD1 matches at 10 bases. Germline values: CDR1 NSHNY, CDR2 SYGAGN. There are 12 residues in the CDR3. The sequenced CDR3 bases are TGTGCCAGCAGGGACAGGGGGGCA. Translating gives CASRDRGA. The complete CDR3 reads CASRDRGAEVFF.

Concerning this clone: Gene names denote mouse genes. Read sequence stops 4 residues before the CDR3 end, and the germline J gene provides the missing end. The same CDR3 can be traced to other DNA sequences in this sample. J is TRBJ2-1 and V is TRBV1; TRBD2 matches 8 bases. Germline V gene data show CDR1 as NSQYPW and CDR2 as LRSPGD (reference sequence). The CDR3 length is 15 residues. Trimming took 1 base from V and 3 from J; bases not matched to a gene: 2. Incomplete CDR3 DNA: TGCACCTGCAGTGCAGCCGGGACTGGCTATGCT. It encodes CTCSAAGTGYA. In full, the CDR3 reads CTCSAAGTGYAEQFF.